This T cell receptor (beta chain) was recorded in a study of T-cell memory formation after mild COVID-19. Study summary: Clusters were largely donor specific.

This clonotype was seen only a few times. Its antigen is currently unknown. 5'RACE, which relied on constant-segment primers, yielded TCR alpha and TCR beta cDNA libraries carrying sample barcodes and UMIs. TCRdb redid the calling of the 5' RACE reads with MiXCR, one entry per CDR3 protein. The table lists 550,000 to 600,000 distinct CDR3 sequences, roughly 21% of them singletons, with approximately 8.4% in the top ten. Study results and limitations: Later expanders leaned CD4+, whereas clones that contracted between day 15 and 85 were balanced CD4/CD8. Unconfirmed was the SARS-CoV-2 specificity of second-wave clones that peaked on day 37.

Sequenced sample: PBMCs or a T cell subset sorted from them (not recorded which). The origin of this receptor is an adult woman who had mild COVID-19 (a few samples of this study predate the infection). Cell type and time point are not known.

The DNA for the CDR3 is TGCGCCAGCACCCTCCAGGCTGGCGGGACTAGCGGGGGCGATGAGCAGTTCTTC. Translated: CASTLQAGGTSGGDEQFF. J is TRBJ2-1 and V is TRBV5-1; the match to TRBD2 covers 14 bases. Germline CDR1 SGHRS, CDR2 YFSETQ. Trimming took 6 bases from V and 8 from J; bases not matched to a gene: 16. This CDR3 has 18 amino acids.